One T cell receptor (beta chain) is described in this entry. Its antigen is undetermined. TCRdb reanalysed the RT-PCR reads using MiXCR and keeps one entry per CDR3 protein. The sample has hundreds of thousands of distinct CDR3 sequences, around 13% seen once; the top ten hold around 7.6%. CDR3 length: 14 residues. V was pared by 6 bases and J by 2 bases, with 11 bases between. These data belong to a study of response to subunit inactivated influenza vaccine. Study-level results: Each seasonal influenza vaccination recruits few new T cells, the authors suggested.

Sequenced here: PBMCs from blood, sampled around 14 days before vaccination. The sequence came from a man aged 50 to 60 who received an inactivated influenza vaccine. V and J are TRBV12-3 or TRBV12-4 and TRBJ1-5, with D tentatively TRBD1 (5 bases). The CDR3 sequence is CASRRGVGNQPQHF. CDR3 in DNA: TGTGCCAGCAGGAGGGGAGTCGGCAATCAGCCCCAGCATTTT.